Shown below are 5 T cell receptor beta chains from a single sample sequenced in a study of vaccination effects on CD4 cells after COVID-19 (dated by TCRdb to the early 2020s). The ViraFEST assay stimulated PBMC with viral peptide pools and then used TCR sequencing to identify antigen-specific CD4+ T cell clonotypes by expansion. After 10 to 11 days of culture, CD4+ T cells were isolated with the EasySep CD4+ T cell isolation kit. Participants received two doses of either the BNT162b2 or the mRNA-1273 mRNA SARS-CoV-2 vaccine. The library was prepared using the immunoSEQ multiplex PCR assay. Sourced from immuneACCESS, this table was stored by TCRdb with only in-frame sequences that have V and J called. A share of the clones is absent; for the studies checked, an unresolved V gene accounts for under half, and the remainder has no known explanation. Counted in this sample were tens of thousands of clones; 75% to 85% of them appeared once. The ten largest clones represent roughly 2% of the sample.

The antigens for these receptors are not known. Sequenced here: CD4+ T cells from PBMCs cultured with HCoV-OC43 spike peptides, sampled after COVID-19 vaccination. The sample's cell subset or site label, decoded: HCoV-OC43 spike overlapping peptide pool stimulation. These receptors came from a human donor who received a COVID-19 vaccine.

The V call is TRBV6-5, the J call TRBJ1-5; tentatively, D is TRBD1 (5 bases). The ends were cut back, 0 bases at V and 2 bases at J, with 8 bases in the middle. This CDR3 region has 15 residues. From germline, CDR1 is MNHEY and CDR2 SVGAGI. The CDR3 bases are TGTGCCAGCAGTTACTCGACGACAGGCAATCAGCCCCAGCATTTT. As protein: CASSYSTTGNQPQHF.

The CDR3 DNA follows: TGTGCCAGCAGTGTTCAGGGATACACTGAAGCTTTCTTT. It encodes CASSVQGYTEAFF. The V and J genes are TRBV2 and TRBJ1-1; possible D gene TRBD1, 5 bases. Between the trimmed V and J ends, which lost 4 bases and 3 bases, there was a span of 9 bases. Germline CDR1 is SNHLY and CDR2 is FYNNEI. The CDR3 totals 13 residues.

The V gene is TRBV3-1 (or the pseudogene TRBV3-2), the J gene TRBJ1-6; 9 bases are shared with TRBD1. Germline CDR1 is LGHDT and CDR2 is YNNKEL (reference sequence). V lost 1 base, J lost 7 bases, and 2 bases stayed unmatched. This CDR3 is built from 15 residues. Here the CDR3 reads CASSQGTGVNSPLHF. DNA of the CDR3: TGTGCCAGCAGCCAAGGGACAGGGGTCAATTCACCCCTCCACTTT.

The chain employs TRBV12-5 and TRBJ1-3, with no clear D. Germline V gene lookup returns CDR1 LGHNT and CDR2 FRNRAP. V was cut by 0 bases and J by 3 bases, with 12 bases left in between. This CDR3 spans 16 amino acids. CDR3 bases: TGTGCTAGTGGTTTGGTACTAAATAAGGATGGAAACACCATATATTTT. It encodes CASGLVLNKDGNTIYF.

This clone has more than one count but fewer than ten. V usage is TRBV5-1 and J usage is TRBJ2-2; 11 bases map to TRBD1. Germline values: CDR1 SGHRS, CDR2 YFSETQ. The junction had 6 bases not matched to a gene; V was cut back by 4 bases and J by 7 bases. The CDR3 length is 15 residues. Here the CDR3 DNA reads TGCGCCAGCAGCCCGGACAGGGGGCGAGACGGGGAGCTGTTTTTT. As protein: CASSPDRGRDGELFF.